The sequence of this T cell receptor beta chain was determined in a study of cytomegalovirus exposure and HLA in healthy donors. Study findings and constraints: The study designated 150 to 200 TCR beta chains cytomegalovirus-associated.

Note on this clone: The antigen is unknown.

Sequenced by immunoSEQ multiplex PCR; TCRdb stores in-frame clones only, minus some. The table has 110,000 to 150,000 clones, 80% to 90% seen once. Donors came from a validation cohort of approximately 110 subjects, distinct from the first 666-subject cohort. The sequencing input was PBMCs. The TCR comes from a woman aged 18-29 years in good health and CMV-seropositive.

The CDR3 sequence is CASSLDRGRSGYTF. The CDR3 bases are TGTGCCAGCAGCTTGGACAGAGGAAGGTCAGGCTACACCTTC. The V call is TRBV7-9, the J call TRBJ1-2; D might be TRBD1 (6 bases). V lost 3 bases and J 8 bases, leaving 16 bases between the germline ends. The CDR3 is 14 residues long. CDR1 is SEHNR and CDR2 is FQNEAQ in the germline V gene (reference sequence). The entire variable domain, with the rest obtained from reference TRBV7-9 and TRBJ1-2, is as follows: DTGVSQNPRHKITKRGQNVTFRCDPISEHNRLYWYRQTLGQGPEFLTYFQNEAQLEKSRLLSDRFSAERPKGSFSTLEIQRTEQGDSAMYLCASSLDRGRSGYTFGSGTRLTVV.